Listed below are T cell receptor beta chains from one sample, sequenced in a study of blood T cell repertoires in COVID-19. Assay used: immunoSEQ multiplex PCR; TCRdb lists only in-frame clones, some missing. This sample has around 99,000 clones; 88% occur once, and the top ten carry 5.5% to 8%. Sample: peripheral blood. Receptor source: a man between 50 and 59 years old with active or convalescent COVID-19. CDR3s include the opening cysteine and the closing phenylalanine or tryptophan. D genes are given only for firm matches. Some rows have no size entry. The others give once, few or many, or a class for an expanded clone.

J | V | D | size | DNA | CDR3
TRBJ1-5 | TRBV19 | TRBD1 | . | TGTGCCAGTAGCGACAGGGGACTAAATCAGCCCCAGCATTTT | CASSDRGLNQPQHF
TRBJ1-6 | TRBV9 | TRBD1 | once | TGTGCCAGCAGCAGACCGGGACAGTATTCACCCCTCCACTTT | CASSRPGQYSPLHF
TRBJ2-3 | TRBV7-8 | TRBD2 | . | TGTGCCAGCAGCCCACGAATAGGGACTAGCGGGACCACAGATACGCAGTATTTT | CASSPRIGTSGTTDTQYF
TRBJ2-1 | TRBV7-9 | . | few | TGTGCCAGCAGCTTACTCAGGGTTACTACCAATGAGCAGTTCTTC | CASSLLRVTTNEQFF
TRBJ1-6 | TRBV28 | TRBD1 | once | TGTGCCAGCAGTGTCACAGGGGATTCACCCCTCCACTTT | CASSVTGDSPLHF
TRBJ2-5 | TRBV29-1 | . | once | TGCAGCGTCGCCTGGACACCTCAAAGGGAGACCCAGTACTTC | CSVAWTPQRETQYF
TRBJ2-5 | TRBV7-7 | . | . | TGTGCTAGCAGCTTAGCCGGCGGGTACCAAGAGACCCAGTACTTC | CASSLAGGYQETQYF
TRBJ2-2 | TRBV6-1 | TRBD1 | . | TGTGCCAGCAGCCCCGACAGGGCCAGCGGGGAGCTGTTTTTT | CASSPDRASGELFF
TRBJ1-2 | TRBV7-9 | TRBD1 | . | TGTGCCAGCAGCTCCGCTCCCCGGACAGGGCCGCGCGGCTACACCTTC | CASSSAPRTGPRGYTF
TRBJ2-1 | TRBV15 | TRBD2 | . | TGTGCCACCAGCAGAGAAATCGGGCTAGCGGTCAATGAGCAGTTCTTC | CATSREIGLAVNEQFF
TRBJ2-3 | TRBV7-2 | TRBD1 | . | TGTGCCAGCAGCTACCAGGACAGGGGAGGAACAGATACGCAGTATTTT | CASSYQDRGGTDTQYF
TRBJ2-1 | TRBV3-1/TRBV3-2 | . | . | TGTGCCAGCAGCCAATTAACAGGGATCTACAATGAGCAGTTCTTC | CASSQLTGIYNEQFF
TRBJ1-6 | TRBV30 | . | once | TGTGCCTGGGATCAGACTGACAATTCACCCCTCCACTTT | CAWDQTDNSPLHF
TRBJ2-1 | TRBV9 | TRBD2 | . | TGTGCCAGCAGCTCTCCGACTAGCGGGAGCTCCTACAATGAGCAGTTCTTC | CASSSPTSGSSYNEQFF
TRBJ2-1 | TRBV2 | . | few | TGTGCCAGCAGTGGAGGGTTCAGGAACTACAATGAGCAGTTCTTC | CASSGGFRNYNEQFF
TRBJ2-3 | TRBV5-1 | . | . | TGCGCCAGCAGCTCGATTAGCGGAGCTGTCACAGATACGCAGTATTTT | CASSSISGAVTDTQYF
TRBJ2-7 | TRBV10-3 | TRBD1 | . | TGTGCCATCAGTGAAGGCTCGCTGGGACAGTCCTACGAGCAGTACTTC | CAISEGSLGQSYEQYF
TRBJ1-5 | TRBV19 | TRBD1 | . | TGTGCCAGTAGCGGGACAGGGGGACAGCCCCAGCATTTT | CASSGTGGQPQHF
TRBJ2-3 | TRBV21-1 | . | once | TGTGCCAGCAGCAAAGAAGGCAGCGGGAGAACCCCAGATACGCAGTATTTT | CASSKEGSGRTPDTQYF
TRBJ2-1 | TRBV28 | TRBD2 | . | TGTGCCAGCAGTCCCCCCGGACTAGTTTTAAGTGAGCAGTTCTTC | CASSPPGLVLSEQFF
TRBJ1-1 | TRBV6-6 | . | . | TGTGCCAGCAGTTACATGCAGATTGAAGCTTTCTTT | CASSYMQIEAFF
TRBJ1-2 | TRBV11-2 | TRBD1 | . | TGTGCCAGCAGCTTAGACAGGGGGCGAGGGGTTTATGGCTACACCTTC | CASSLDRGRGVYGYTF
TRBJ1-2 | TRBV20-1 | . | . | TGCAGTGCTAGAATACTACTGGCTGGCACCTTC | CSARILLAGTF
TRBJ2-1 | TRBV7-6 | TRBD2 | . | TGTGCCAGCAGCTTACCCTCGCGGGAGGGCCAAAGGCAGTTCTTC | CASSLPSREGQRQFF
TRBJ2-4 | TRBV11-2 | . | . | TGTGCCAGCAGCCGACTAGATGGCAAAAACATTCAGTACTTC | CASSRLDGKNIQYF
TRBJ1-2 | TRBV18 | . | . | TGTGCCAGCTTACCTACAGGGACGGAAGGCGGCTACACCTTC | CASLPTGTEGGYTF
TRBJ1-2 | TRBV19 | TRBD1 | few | TGTGCCAGCACTCATTTTCCGACAGGGAAGTTCTATGGCTACACCTTC | CASTHFPTGKFYGYTF
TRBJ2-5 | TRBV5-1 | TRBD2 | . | TGCGCCAGCAGCTTGGGTCTTCCGGGACTAGGCGGGCCCTTGGAAGAGACCCAGTACTTC | CASSLGLPGLGGPLEETQYF
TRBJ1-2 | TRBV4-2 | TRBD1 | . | TGTGCCAGCAGCCAGGACAGGGCTAACTATGGCTACACCTTC | CASSQDRANYGYTF
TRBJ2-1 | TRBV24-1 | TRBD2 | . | TGTGCCACCAGTGGAGTCGGGACTAGCGGGTATGAGCAGTTCTTC | CATSGVGTSGYEQFF
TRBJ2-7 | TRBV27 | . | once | TGTGCCAGCCTACCGGCAGGGGGGACCGAGCAGTACTTC | CASLPAGGTEQYF
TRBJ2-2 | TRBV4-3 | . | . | TGCGCCAGCAGCCTCGAGTTGGGGGGGGCCACCGGGGAGCTGTTTTTT | CASSLELGGATGELFF
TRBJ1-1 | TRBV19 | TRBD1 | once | TGTGCCAGTAGTTCCCTAGGGACAGGGGTTGCTTTCTTT | CASSSLGTGVAFF
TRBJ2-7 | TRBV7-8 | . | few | TGTGCCAGCAGCTTAAGCGAAGAGCAGTACTTC | CASSLSEEQYF
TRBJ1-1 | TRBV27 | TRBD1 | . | TGTGCCAGCAAATTCGGGACAGGGGAATTCGCTGAAGCTTTCTTT | CASKFGTGEFAEAFF
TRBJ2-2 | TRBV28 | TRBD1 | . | TGTGCCAGCAGTTTATGGGGACAGGGCCTCGCGAACACCGGGGAGCTGTTTTTT | CASSLWGQGLANTGELFF
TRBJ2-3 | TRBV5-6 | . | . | TGTGCCAGCAGCTTGGCGGTTTCCAGGTTAAGCACAGATACGCAGTATTTT | CASSLAVSRLSTDTQYF
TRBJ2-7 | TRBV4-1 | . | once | TGCGCCAGCAGCCAACCGGGACTTCCCACCTACGAGCAGTACTTC | CASSQPGLPTYEQYF
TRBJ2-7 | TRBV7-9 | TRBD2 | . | TGTGCCAGCAGCCTGGGACTAGAGCCCTACGAGCAGTACTTC | CASSLGLEPYEQYF
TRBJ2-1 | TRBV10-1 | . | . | TGCGCCAGCAGTGAGGGGGGCATTCGGAATGAGCAGTTCTTC | CASSEGGIRNEQFF
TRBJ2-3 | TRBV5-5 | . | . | TGTGCCAGCAGCTTGGATTGGGCTAGCGGCACAGATACGCAGTATTTT | CASSLDWASGTDTQYF
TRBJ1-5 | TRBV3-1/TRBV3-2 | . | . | TGTGCCAGCAGCCATGGGGCTATTAATCAGCCCCAGCATTTT | CASSHGAINQPQHF
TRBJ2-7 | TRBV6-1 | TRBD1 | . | TGTGCCAGCAGTGAACCCGGGACAGGGTCGCACGAGCAGTACTTC | CASSEPGTGSHEQYF
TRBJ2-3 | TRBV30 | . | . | TGTGCCTGGAGACAGGGCGGCACAGATACGCAGTATTTT | CAWRQGGTDTQYF
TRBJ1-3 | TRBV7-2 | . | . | TGTGCCAGCAGCATACCCGGCGGGGTTCGAAACACCATATATTTT | CASSIPGGVRNTIYF
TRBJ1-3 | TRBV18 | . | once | TGTGCCAGCTCACCACGGTCTCAGGACTATTTCTCTGGAAACACCATATATTTT | CASSPRSQDYFSGNTIYF
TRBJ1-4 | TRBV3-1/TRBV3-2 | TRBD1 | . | TGTGCCAGCAGCAACCTAGGGACAGGGGGAACTAATGAAAAACTGTTTTTT | CASSNLGTGGTNEKLFF
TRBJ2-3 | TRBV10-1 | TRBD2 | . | TGCGCCAGCAGCGACCCGGGACTAGCGGGAGCCACAGATACGCAGTATTTT | CASSDPGLAGATDTQYF
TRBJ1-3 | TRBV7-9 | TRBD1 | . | TGTGCCAGCAGCTTGTTTCAGGGGGCAGAAAACACCATATATTTT | CASSLFQGAENTIYF
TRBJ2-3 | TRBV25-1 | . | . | TGTGCCAGCAGTGAATCGAGGGATACGCAGTATTTT | CASSESRDTQYF
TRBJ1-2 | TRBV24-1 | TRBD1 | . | TGTGCCACCAGTCCCAATGGGGGCAGGGGGCCATATGGCTACACCTTC | CATSPNGGRGPYGYTF
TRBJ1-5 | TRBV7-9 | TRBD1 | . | TGTGCCAGCAGCTTGGGGACAGGGCTGGGAAGGATTAATCAGCCCCAGCATTTT | CASSLGTGLGRINQPQHF
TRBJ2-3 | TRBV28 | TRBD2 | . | TGTGCCAGCAGTTTGGTCGGGAGGGCGGGAGATACGCAGTATTTT | CASSLVGRAGDTQYF
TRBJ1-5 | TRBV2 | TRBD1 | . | TGTGCCAGCAGTCGGGACAGTAGCAATCAGCCCCAGCATTTT | CASSRDSSNQPQHF
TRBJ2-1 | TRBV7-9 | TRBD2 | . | TGTGCCAGCAGCTTAGCTGGACTAGCGGGAGGGGGGCTTAATGAGCAGTTCTTC | CASSLAGLAGGGLNEQFF
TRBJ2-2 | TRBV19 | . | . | TGTGCCAGTAGTTGGGACTCTTACACCGGGGAGCTGTTTTTT | CASSWDSYTGELFF